This TCR beta chain was found in a study of blood T cell repertoires in COVID-19. Whole-study context: Specimens from acute and convalescent COVID-19 originated in the United States, Italy and Spain. The cDNA or gDNA used as material had been derived from T cells, B-cell-depleted T cells, or PBMCs.

The table came from immunoSEQ multiplex PCR; TCRdb's copy has only in-frame clones and leaves some out. This sample carries about 190,000 clones, more than 70% of them seen once, and the ten largest clones take 2.5% to 3%. Trimming at V came to 1 base and at J to 11 bases, leaving 7 bases not matched to a gene. The CDR3 totals 13 residues. CDR1 and CDR2 (germline): ENHRY, SYGVKD. This receptor was taken from a woman of 80 years or more with active or convalescent COVID-19. The sequenced sample consisted of peripheral blood. This chain joins TRBV10-3 and TRBJ1-2; TRBD1 agrees at 7 bases. CDR3 DNA sequence: TGTGCCATCAGTGAGTTACAGGGGTTCCCGTACACCTTC. Translating gives CAISELQGFPYTF.